Following are 20 T cell receptor beta chains from one sample sequenced in a study of T cell responses to AZD1222 COVID-19 vaccine. Clones were read by immunoSEQ multiplex PCR, and TCRdb kept only the in-frame ones, dropping some. The profile covers about 150,000 clones, with roughly nine tenths appearing a single time and less than 2% taken by the ten largest. This material consisted of peripheral blood, taken on day 0 of AZD1222 vaccination. All receptors derive from an adult in good health.

The chain has TRBV28 and TRBJ2-7; D perhaps matches TRBD1 (6 bases). The V gene's germline CDR1 is MDHEN and CDR2 SYDVKM. The CDR3 spans 12 residues. V was cut by 5 bases and J by 3 bases, with 8 bases left in between. The CDR3 loop reads CASSVTGYEQYF. CDR3 sequence (DNA): TGTGCCAGCAGTGTGACAGGCTACGAGCAGTACTTC. The variable domain in full, completed from reference TRBV28 and TRBJ2-7, reads DVKVTQSSRYLVKRTGEKVFLECVQDMDHENMFWYRQDPGLGLRLIYFSYDVKMKEKGDIPEGYSVSREKKERFSLILESASTNQTSMYLCASSVTGYEQYFGPGTRLTVT.

This sequence joins TRBV18 and TRBJ1-2; D not resolved. The germline gives CDR1 KGHSH, CDR2 LQKENI. Trimming pared 6 bases from V and 3 bases from J, leaving 11 bases between. The CDR3 has 13 amino acids. The CDR3 DNA is TGTGCCAGCTCCCTCGGGAGGGACTATGGCTACACCTTC. It specifies CASSLGRDYGYTF.

V gene TRBV5-6 combines with J gene TRBJ1-2; 11 bases map to TRBD1. The CDR3 covers 16 residues. The germline V gene has CDR1 SGHDT and CDR2 YYEEEE. J was trimmed by 4 bases and V by 4 bases; bases with no gene match: 9. The CDR3 is CASSGRDRGVFYGYTF. CDR3 in DNA: TGTGCCAGCAGCGGCCGGGACAGGGGGGTTTTCTATGGCTACACCTTC.

The J gene is TRBJ2-1, the V gene TRBV4-2, with 9 positions matching TRBD2. The CDR3 is made up of 17 amino acids. CDR1 LGHNA and CDR2 YNFKEQ come from the germline V gene. V shed 0 bases, J shed 4 bases, and the junction held 7 bases outside the gene matches. The CDR3 bases are TGTGCCAGCAGCCAAGAAATGAATAGCGGGAGTTACAATGAGCAGTTCTTC. It is translated as CASSQEMNSGSYNEQFF.

CDR3 amino acids: CASSSTGLNTEAFF. The CDR3 nucleotides read TGTGCCAGCAGCTCCACAGGGTTGAACACTGAAGCTTTCTTT. The genes are TRBV9 and TRBJ1-1, with D possibly matching TRBD1 (6 bases). Per the germline V gene, CDR1 is SGDLS and CDR2 is YYNGEE. The CDR3 covers 14 residues. V dropped 4 bases and J dropped 0 bases, with 10 bases sitting between them.

This chain joins TRBV30 and TRBJ2-5; D gene ambiguous. Germline loops: CDR1 GTSNPN, CDR2 SVGIG (reference sequence). Trimming shortened V by 0 bases and J by 2 bases, and 10 bases separated the two germline ends. The CDR3 is 14 residues long. CDR3 coding DNA: TGTGCCTGGAGTGTACTCAGGAGACAAGAGACCCAGTACTTC. This translates into CAWSVLRRQETQYF.

The CDR3 protein is CASRPKGRETQYF. The CDR3 bases are TGTGCCAGTAGACCCAAAGGCAGGGAGACCCAGTACTTC. The V gene is TRBV19, the J gene TRBJ2-5; D remains ambiguous. CDR3 length equals 13 residues. V was shortened by 6 bases and J by 5 bases, with 13 bases between the two germline ends. Per the germline V gene, CDR1 is LNHDA and CDR2 is SQIVND (reference sequence).

This rearrangement joins TRBV11-3 to TRBJ1-6; 7 bases fit TRBD1. The CDR3 contains 14 residues. V lost 5 bases to trimming and J lost 6 bases; unmatched junction nucleotides: 4. Germline V gene data show CDR1 as SGHNT and CDR2 as YENEEA. CDR3 DNA: TGTGCCAGCAGCGAGGGACAGATTAATTCACCCCTCCACTTT. This gives the protein CASSEGQINSPLHF.

The gene calls are TRBV7-3 and TRBJ2-7; 7 bases agree with TRBD1. The CDR3 length is 15 residues. V gave up 5 bases and J gave up 6 bases; unmatched junction bases: 13. Germline V CDR1 and CDR2: SGHTA, FQGTGA. The CDR3 region is CASSLAGEKGAEQYF. The CDR3, as DNA: TGTGCCAGCAGCCTTGCTGGGGAAAAGGGGGCCGAGCAGTACTTC. The whole variable domain, filled in from reference TRBV7-3 and TRBJ2-7, reads GAGVSQTPSNKVTEKGKYVELRCDPISGHTALYWYRQSLGQGPEFLIYFQGTGAADDSGLPNDRFFAVRPEGSVSTLKIQRTERGDSAVYLCASSLAGEKGAEQYFGPGTRLTVT.

This sequence joins TRBV2 and TRBJ2-1; 12 nucleotides match TRBD2. Germline V lookup: CDR1 SNHLY, CDR2 FYNNEI. CDR3 length: 20 residues. J lost 5 bases, V lost 9 bases, and 23 bases had no gene match. The CDR3 reads CASDGLAGLPLRPPNNEQFF. CDR3 nucleotides: TGTGCCAGTGATGGACTAGCGGGACTACCACTTCGACCGCCTAACAATGAGCAGTTCTTC. Supplemented by reference TRBV2 and TRBJ2-1, the full variable domain reads EPEVTQTPSHQVTQMGQEVILRCVPISNHLYFYWYRQILGQKVEFLVSFYNNEISEKSEIFDDQFSVERPDGSNFTLKIRSTKLEDSAMYFCASDGLAGLPLRPPNNEQFFGPGTRLTVL.

The J gene is TRBJ1-4, the V gene TRBV6-5; possibly TRBD1 for D (5 bases). This CDR3 has 13 residues. V was clipped by 7 bases and J by 3 bases, with 9 bases between them. In germline, CDR1 is MNHEY, CDR2 SVGAGI. CDR3 residues: CASKTDSNEKLFF. Here the CDR3 DNA reads TGTGCCAGCAAGACAGATTCTAATGAAAAACTGTTTTTT.

This chain uses TRBV4-2 with TRBJ1-3; D call uncertain. V was clipped by 0 bases and J by 4 bases, with 4 bases between them. CDR1 LGHNA and CDR2 YNFKEQ come from the germline V gene. This CDR3 is built from 13 residues. This chain's CDR3 is CASSQDRGNTIYF. The CDR3 nucleotides are TGTGCCAGCAGCCAAGATCGCGGAAACACCATATATTTT.

This clone appeared a few times. The genes are TRBV15 and TRBJ2-1; D gene unclear. Germline CDR1 is LNHNV and CDR2 is YYDKDF (reference sequence). Trimming took 6 bases from V and 6 from J, leaving 9 bases between them. The CDR3 length is 12 residues. In DNA form, the CDR3 reads TGTGCCACCAGTGTTCGAGCCAATGAGCAGTTCTTC. It translates to CATSVRANEQFF.

This chain links TRBV11-2 with TRBJ2-7; D is possibly TRBD2 (6 bases). The V gene lost 5 bases and the J gene lost 3 bases, with 20 bases spanning the gap. Germline V CDR1 and CDR2: SGHAT, FQNNGV. This CDR3 has 16 residues. CDR3 sequence (DNA): TGTGCCAGCAGCCAGAGATTTCGGGGACTGAGCTACGAGCAGTACTTC. It yields the protein CASSQRFRGLSYEQYF.

This chain uses TRBV28 with TRBJ1-5, with TRBD1 matching 8 bases. V lost 4 bases, J lost 5 bases, and 10 bases stayed unmatched. Germline V gene sequence: CDR1 MDHEN, CDR2 SYDVKM. The CDR3 consists of 16 residues. CDR3 sequence reads: CASSSTGVDVHQPQHF. DNA of the CDR3: TGTGCCAGCAGTTCGACAGGGGTTGATGTGCATCAGCCCCAGCATTTT.

The rearrangement joins TRBV10-3 to TRBJ2-7, with 12 positions matching TRBD2. The CDR3 sequence is 15 residues long. The germline V gene has CDR1 ENHRY and CDR2 SYGVKD. Losses at the gene ends were 2 bases for V and 1 base for J; bases not matched to a gene: 0. This CDR3 reads CAISEGLAGSYEQYF. The CDR3 bases are TGTGCCATCAGTGAGGGACTAGCGGGATCCTACGAGCAGTACTTC.

The chain is built from TRBV6-2 or TRBV6-3 and TRBJ1-2; D remains unclear. The CDR3 sequence is 12 residues long. CDR1 is MNHEY and CDR2 is SVGEGT in the germline V gene. Trimming took off 0 bases at V and 4 bases at J, with 3 bases between the two ends. The CDR3, as DNA: TGTGCCAGCAGTTACTCGACCTATGGCTACACCTTC. Its protein is CASSYSTYGYTF.

The rearrangement joins TRBV2 to TRBJ1-1, with D possibly being TRBD1 (5 bases). Trimming stripped 7 bases from V and 1 base from J, with 13 bases between. Germline-derived CDR1 and CDR2 are SNHLY and FYNNEI. The length of the CDR3 is 14 residues. CDR3 nucleotides: TGTGCCAGCACCCCGGGACGACAGAACACTGAAGCTTTCTTT. Translation gives CASTPGRQNTEAFF.

This chain links TRBV28 with TRBJ2-1; TRBD1 might be the D (6 bases). Germline CDR1 MDHEN, CDR2 SYDVKM. Trimming removed 3 bases at V and 3 bases at J, with 18 bases between. CDR3 length: 17 residues. DNA of the CDR3: TGTGCCAGCAGTTTGGGGCGACAGGTTGGGGACTACAATGAGCAGTTCTTC. Its protein product is CASSLGRQVGDYNEQFF.

This chain connects TRBV3-1 (or the pseudogene TRBV3-2) to TRBJ2-7; 9 nucleotides match TRBD2. The CDR3 is made up of 15 amino acids. Germline CDR1 and CDR2: LGHDT and YNNKEL (reference sequence). J gave up 7 bases and V 2 bases, and 9 bases lay outside the gene matches. CDR3 in amino acids: CASSQLAGPSGEQYF. As DNA, the CDR3 is TGTGCCAGCAGCCAACTAGCGGGACCCTCGGGAGAGCAGTACTTC.